This is a list of T cell receptor beta chains from one sample in a study of shared clonotypes between healthy human individuals. The method was immunoSEQ multiplex PCR; TCRdb's version includes in-frame clones alone and lacks a portion of them. The table records approximately 2.4 million clones, roughly 95% of them present only once. The sequencing input was naive CD4+ T cells sorted from blood. Source of these receptors: a man between 18 and 35 years old in good health. Each CDR3 is given with its conserved first and last residue. A D gene is named only where the DNA matches it firmly.

v_call	d_call	j_call	cdr3_nt	cdr3_aa
TRBV5-1	TRBD2	TRBJ2-1	TGCGCCAGCAGCTCGGGACTAGCGGGAGTCTTACTCTACAATGAGCAGTTCTTC	CASSSGLAGVLLYNEQFF
TRBV7-9	NA	TRBJ1-6	TGTGCCAGCAGAACAGACTTCCCGGTAAATTCACCCCTCCACTTT	CASRTDFPVNSPLHF
TRBV14	TRBD2	TRBJ2-7	TGTGCCAGCAGCCAAGACGGACTAGCCTCCCGCGAGCAGTACTTC	CASSQDGLASREQYF
TRBV5-1	TRBD1	TRBJ2-3	TGCGCCAGCAGCGCCGGGACAGGGGCTAGCACAGATACGCAGTATTTT	CASSAGTGASTDTQYF
TRBV7-2	TRBD2	TRBJ2-7	TGTGCCAGCAGCTTAAGGCTAGCGGAAGCCGGGCAGTACTTC	CASSLRLAEAGQYF
TRBV6-5	NA	TRBJ2-5	TGTGCCAGCAGTTACCCCGAGACGGTCCAGTACTTC	CASSYPETVQYF
TRBV28	NA	TRBJ1-5	TGTGCCAGCAGAGCCCACAGGGATAGCAATCAGCCCCAGCATTTT	CASRAHRDSNQPQHF
TRBV28	NA	TRBJ2-2	TGTGCCAGCAGTCCTCTCGGGGGCCCGAACACCGGGGAGCTGTTTTTT	CASSPLGGPNTGELFF
TRBV6-1	NA	TRBJ1-5	TGTGCCAGCTGGCGGGGGTTTAGCAATCAGCCCCAGCATTTT	CASWRGFSNQPQHF
TRBV30	TRBD2	TRBJ2-5	TGTGCCTGGAAAGGGCGATTGGAGCGGGGGGGTCGAGAGACCCAGTACTTC	CAWKGRLERGGRETQYF